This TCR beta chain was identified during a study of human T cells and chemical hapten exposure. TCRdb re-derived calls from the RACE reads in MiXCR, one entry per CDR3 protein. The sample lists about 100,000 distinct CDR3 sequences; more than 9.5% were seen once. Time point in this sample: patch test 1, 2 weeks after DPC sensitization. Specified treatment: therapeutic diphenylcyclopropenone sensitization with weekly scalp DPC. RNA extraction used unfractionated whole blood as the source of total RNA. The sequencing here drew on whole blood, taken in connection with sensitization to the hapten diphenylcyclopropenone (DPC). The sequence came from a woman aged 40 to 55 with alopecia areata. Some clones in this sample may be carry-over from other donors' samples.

The CDR3: CASSPPGYNEQFF. Written as DNA, the CDR3 is TGTGCCAGCAGCCCGCCAGGATACAATGAGCAGTTCTTC. The chain joins TRBV5-6 to TRBJ2-1; D gene unclear. CDR3 length: 13 amino acids. CDR1 and CDR2 from the germline V gene are SGHDT and YYEEEE. V lost 4 bases and J lost 4, with 9 bases in between.